The 6 T cell receptor beta chains reported below all come from one sample, sequenced in a study of T-cell reconstitution after alpha-beta-depleted transplantation in children (dated by TCRdb to 2016 to 2017). The meaning of the sample's treatment or condition label: allogeneic hematopoietic cell transplantation with graft depleted of TCRalphabeta T cells and CD19 B cells. To prepare the library, PCR was applied. Reads for this sample came from an Illumina HiSeq 2500. TCR library preparation used molecular barcoding, with unique molecular identifiers applied to normalize quantification of the TCRbeta repertoire. TCRdb applied fastp at Q25 and MiXCR to the public reads, then kept only in-frame beta chains. Identical CDR3 proteins give one entry, which carries the most common genes and DNA. Here the sample has 200,000 or so distinct CDR3 sequences; approximately 6.9% occur a single time. The ten largest make up about 5.5% of the sample.

The material was PBMCs, obtained before TCRalphabeta/CD19-depleted stem cell transplant. The receptors were gathered from a boy aged 2 to 10 with acute lymphoblastic leukemia, due to receive a stem cell transplant.

This clonotype was detected ten times or more. CDR3 DNA sequence: TGCAGCGTTGAACAGCGGGAGTCTCACGAGCAGTACTTC. It yields the protein CSVEQRESHEQYF. The rearrangement links TRBV29-1 to TRBJ2-7; 8 bases agree with TRBD2. This CDR3 is 13 amino acids long. The V and J ends lost 2 bases and 5 bases, in that order; junction bases with no gene match: 5. Germline CDR1 is SQVTM and CDR2 is ANQGSEA.

For this clonotype: An end of the junction differs from the germline gene, which may be a read error. J is TRBJ2-1 and V is TRBV7-9; D possibly matches TRBD1 or TRBD2 (5 bases each). CDR3 length equals 14 residues. In germline, CDR1 is SEHNR, CDR2 FQNEAQ (reference sequence). The CDR3 DNA reads as TGTGCCAGGGGCCCCGGGCTCGACGGGACGCCGCAGGTCTTC. Its protein is CARGPGLDGTPQVF. Filled out from reference TRBV7-9 and TRBJ2-1, the complete variable domain reads DTGVSQNPRHKITKRGQNVTFRCDPISEHNRLYWYRQTLGQGPEFLTYFQNEAQLEKSRLLSDRFSAERPKGSFSTLEIQRTEQGDSAMYLCARGPGLDGTPQVFGPGTRLTVL.

At least ten counts were recorded for this clonotype. The V gene is TRBV24-1, the J gene TRBJ2-2, with 10 nucleotides matching TRBD2. Germline values: CDR1 KGHDR, CDR2 SFDVKD. The CDR3 runs to 16 residues. Losses at the gene ends were 6 bases for V and 7 bases for J; bases not matched to a gene: 10. The CDR3 here is CATSSLAGAVGGELFF. CDR3 sequence (DNA): TGTGCCACCAGTAGCCTAGCGGGAGCGGTTGGCGGGGAGCTGTTTTTT.

This clonotype was recorded many times. This chain connects TRBV20-1 to TRBJ2-1; weak D call: TRBD1 (5 bases). Trimming shortened V by 3 bases and J by 3 bases, and 12 bases separated the two germline ends. There are 14 residues in the CDR3. The germline gives CDR1 DFQATT, CDR2 SNEGSKA (reference sequence). CDR3 amino acids: CSARNLGDYNEQFF. CDR3 DNA sequence: TGCAGTGCTAGGAACCTAGGGGACTACAATGAGCAGTTCTTC.

In its sample, this clonotype was seen a few times. The chain is built from TRBV5-4 and TRBJ2-3; TRBD2 aligns across 10 bases. The CDR3 is 18 amino acids. V dropped 4 bases and J dropped 0; count of bases not matched to a gene: 11. Germline assignment: CDR1 SGHNT and CDR2 YYREEE (reference sequence). The CDR3 DNA reads TGTGCCAGCAGCGGAGGACTAGCGGAACCTAAAAGCACAGATACGCAGTATTTT. Its translation is CASSGGLAEPKSTDTQYF.

This clonotype was counted many times. V usage is TRBV9 and J usage is TRBJ2-5; 10 nucleotides align to TRBD2. Looked up from germline, CDR1 is SGDLS and CDR2 is YYNGEE. The CDR3 length is 15 residues. J lost 4 bases, V lost 3 bases, and 6 bases had no gene match. The chain's CDR3 is CASSDGTSVGETQYF. CDR3 coding DNA: TGTGCCAGCAGCGACGGGACTAGCGTAGGAGAGACCCAGTACTTC.